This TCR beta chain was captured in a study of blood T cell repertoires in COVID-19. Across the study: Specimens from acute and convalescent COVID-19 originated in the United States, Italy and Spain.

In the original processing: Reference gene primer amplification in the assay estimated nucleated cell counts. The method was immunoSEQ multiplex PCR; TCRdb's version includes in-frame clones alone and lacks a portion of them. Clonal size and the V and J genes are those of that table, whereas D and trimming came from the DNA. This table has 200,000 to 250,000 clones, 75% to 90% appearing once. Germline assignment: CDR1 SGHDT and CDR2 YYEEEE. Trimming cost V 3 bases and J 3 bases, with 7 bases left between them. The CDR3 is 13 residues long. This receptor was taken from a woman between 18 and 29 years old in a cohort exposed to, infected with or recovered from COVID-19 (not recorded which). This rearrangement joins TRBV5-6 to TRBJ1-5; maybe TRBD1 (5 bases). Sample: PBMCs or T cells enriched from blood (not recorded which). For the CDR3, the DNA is TGTGCCAGCAGCTGGGGGGTCAATCAGCCCCAGCATTTT. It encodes CASSWGVNQPQHF.